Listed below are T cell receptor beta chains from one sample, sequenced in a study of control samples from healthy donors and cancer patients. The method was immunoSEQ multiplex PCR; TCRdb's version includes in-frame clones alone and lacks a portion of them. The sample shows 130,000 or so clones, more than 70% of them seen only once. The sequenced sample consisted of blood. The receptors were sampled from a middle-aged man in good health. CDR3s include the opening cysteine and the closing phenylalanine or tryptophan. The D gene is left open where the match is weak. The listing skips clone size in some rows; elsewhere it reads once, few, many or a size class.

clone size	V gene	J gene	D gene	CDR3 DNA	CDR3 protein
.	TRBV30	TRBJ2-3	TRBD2	TGTGCCTGGAGATCTCCCTCGGGACTAGCGGGGGCCTCCACAGATACGCAGTATTTT	CAWRSPSGLAGASTDTQYF
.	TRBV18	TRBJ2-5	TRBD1	TGTGCCAGCTCACGCCTAACAGGGGGAGATTTAGAGACCCAGTACTTC	CASSRLTGGDLETQYF
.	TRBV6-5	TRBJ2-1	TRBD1	TGTGCCAGCAGGTCCTTGACAGGGCGGAATGAGCAGTTCTTC	CASRSLTGRNEQFF
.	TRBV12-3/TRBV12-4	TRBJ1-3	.	TGTGCCAGCAGGTTAACCTCTGGAAACACCATATATTTT	CASRLTSGNTIYF
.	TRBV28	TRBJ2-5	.	TGTGCCAGCAGTTTATGGGGGGGCCGTCAAGAGACCCAGTACTTC	CASSLWGGRQETQYF
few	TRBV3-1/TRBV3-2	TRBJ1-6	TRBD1	TGTGCCAGCAGCCCGGGACAGGGGGTAGGTAATTCACCCCTCCACTTT	CASSPGQGVGNSPLHF
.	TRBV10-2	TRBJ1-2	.	TGCGCCAGCAGTGAAAGGGAGGCCTATGGCTACACCTTC	CASSEREAYGYTF
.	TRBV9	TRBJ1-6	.	TGTGCCAGCAGCGTAAAGGGGCAAGGTTCACCCCTCCACTTT	CASSVKGQGSPLHF
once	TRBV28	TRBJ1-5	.	TGTGCCAGCAAGAAGGGTATGAAGTGGCCCCAGCATTTT	CASKKGMKWPQHF
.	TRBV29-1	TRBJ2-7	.	TGCAGCGGTCGGGACGGAGACTACGAGCAGTACTTC	CSGRDGDYEQYF
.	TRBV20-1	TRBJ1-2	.	TGCAGTGCTAGTCAGAACCTCTATGGCTACACCTTC	CSASQNLYGYTF
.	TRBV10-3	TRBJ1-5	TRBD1	TGTGCCATCAGGGAGGACAGGATCAATCAGCCCCAGCATTTT	CAIREDRINQPQHF
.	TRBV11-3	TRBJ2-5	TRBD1	TGTGCCAGCAGCGTCCGAATACCGGGACAGGGGGGCGAGACCCAGTACTTC	CASSVRIPGQGGETQYF
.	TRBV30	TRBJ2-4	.	TGTGCCTGGAAATGGGGGCCCAAAAACATTCAGTACTTC	CAWKWGPKNIQYF